This paragraph covers one TCR beta chain sequence. Data came from immunoSEQ multiplex PCR; TCRdb stores just in-frame clones and leaves some out. Seen here are 6,500 to 10,000 clones, more than 70% observed once, and the top ten hold about 3.5%. The sample comes from a study of blood T cell dynamics during melanoma immunotherapy. Turning to the study itself: Patients with metastatic melanoma got pembrolizumab or nivolumab-ipilimumab as first-line care.

Stated time point: week 3, after first cycle of checkpoint inhibitor. At 12 weeks after first infusion, RECIST 1.1 defined response for most patients. Prior systemic cancer therapy, immunosuppressant use and other active malignancies excluded patients. The germline V gene has CDR1 SGHTA and CDR2 FQGNSA. This CDR3 region has 16 residues. The sequence was collected from a human donor with melanoma. This chain joins TRBV7-2 and TRBJ2-5; TRBD2 agrees at 9 bases. The J call may not be correct, given that the DNA end is closer to TRBJ2-7. This material consisted of blood, taken from a patient treated with checkpoint blockade. This CDR3 reads CASSSSSGKSSYEQYF. The CDR3, as DNA: TGTGCCAGCAGCTCGTCTAGCGGGAAGAGCTCCTACGAGCAGTACTTC.